A selection of T cell receptor beta chains follows, all from one sample in a study of T cells in localized non-small cell lung cancer. Sequencing was performed with immunoSEQ multiplex PCR; in TCRdb, only in-frame clones are kept and a portion is missing. The sample includes about 52,000 clones, around 87% of them seen just once. Sample: PBMCs, taken before any cancer treatment. These receptors were taken from a female donor with stage II lung adenocarcinoma. Both conserved end residues are part of each CDR3. Each record gives: V gene, J gene, D gene, clone size, CDR3 protein, CDR3 DNA. The D gene is left open where the match is weak. Clone size is not always given. Where it is, it says once, few, many or a class for expanded clones.

TRBV19	TRBJ1-2	TRBD1	-	CASSMGNRGYGYTF	TGTGCCAGTAGTATGGGAAACAGGGGCTATGGCTACACCTTC
TRBV18	TRBJ1-1	-	-	CASSPLLALWRPNTEAFF	TGTGCCAGCTCACCACTCCTGGCTCTTTGGAGACCAAACACTGAAGCTTTCTTT
TRBV19	TRBJ1-3	-	-	CASSVAPEGYGNTIYF	TGTGCCAGTAGTGTAGCGCCGGAGGGATACGGAAACACCATATATTTT
TRBV15	TRBJ2-1	-	-	CATSRGYSSNEQFF	TGTGCCACCAGCAGGGGGTACTCGAGCAATGAGCAGTTCTTC
TRBV18	TRBJ1-1	-	few	CASSVTLNTEAFF	TGTGCCAGCTCGGTTACCTTGAACACTGAAGCTTTCTTT
TRBV5-6	TRBJ1-1	-	-	CASSLAWGLEDAIAFF	TGTGCCAGCAGCTTGGCCTGGGGACTTGAAGACGCCATAGCTTTCTTT
TRBV15	TRBJ1-2	-	once	CATSSGQLLSGYTF	TGTGCCACCAGCTCCGGACAGTTACTTAGTGGCTACACCTTC
TRBV15	TRBJ2-3	TRBD2	once	CATSKLAGKGGDTQYF	TGTGCCACCAGCAAACTAGCGGGCAAAGGTGGAGATACGCAGTATTTT
TRBV19	TRBJ2-3	-	-	CASSMTSPPDTQYF	TGTGCCAGTAGTATGACTAGTCCCCCAGATACGCAGTATTTT
TRBV7-9	TRBJ2-5	TRBD2	-	CASSRARLAGGQETQYF	TGTGCCAGCAGCCGAGCTCGTCTAGCGGGGGGGCAAGAGACCCAGTACTTC
TRBV7-6	TRBJ1-1	-	-	CASSLDSKPNTEAFF	TGTGCCAGCAGCTTAGACAGCAAACCTAACACTGAAGCTTTCTTT
TRBV30	TRBJ2-2	-	-	CAWSVSANTGELFF	TGTGCCTGGAGTGTTTCGGCGAACACCGGGGAGCTGTTTTTT
TRBV18	TRBJ1-5	-	-	CASSLDLPGHGPMSQHF	TGTGCCAGCTCACTGGACCTCCCTGGACACGGTCCTATGTCCCAGCATTTT
TRBV25-1	TRBJ1-4	-	few	CASSDPGEGTNEKLFF	TGTGCCAGCAGTGACCCTGGTGAGGGGACTAATGAAAAACTGTTTTTT
TRBV5-1	TRBJ2-5	-	-	CASSLTSLQGETQYF	TGCGCCAGCAGCCTCACCTCCTTACAGGGAGAGACCCAGTACTTC
TRBV27	TRBJ2-2	TRBD2	-	CASSTWTSWSGGELFF	TGTGCCAGCAGTACGTGGACTAGCTGGAGTGGCGGGGAGCTGTTTTTT
TRBV5-1	TRBJ2-2	-	-	CASSLGSGYGELFF	TGCGCCAGCAGCTTGGGTTCGGGATACGGGGAGCTGTTTTTT
TRBV6-5	TRBJ2-7	TRBD2	-	CASRKAGGGYEQYF	TGTGCCAGCAGGAAAGCGGGGGGCGGCTACGAGCAGTACTTC
TRBV5-1	TRBJ2-5	-	-	CATTTGVGKTQYF	TGCGCCACCACGACAGGAGTCGGGAAGACCCAGTACTTC
TRBV5-1	TRBJ2-3	-	-	CASSLGGDEADTQYF	TGCGCCAGCAGCTTGGGGGGGGATGAGGCAGATACGCAGTATTTT
TRBV19	TRBJ2-1	TRBD2	once	CASSPVGSGGYRGELF	TGTGCCAGTAGTCCCGTGGGTAGCGGGGGGTACCGTGGGGAGCTCTTC
TRBV9	TRBJ1-2	-	-	CASSVEEEMYYGYTF	TGTGCCAGCAGCGTAGAGGAGGAGATGTACTATGGCTACACCTTC
TRBV7-6	TRBJ1-3	-	-	CASSLDQGSGNTIYF	TGTGCCAGCAGCTTAGACCAGGGCTCTGGAAACACCATATATTTT
TRBV30	TRBJ2-1	-	-	CAWSYAVAVGPGEQFF	TGTGCCTGGAGTTACGCAGTAGCGGTGGGGCCCGGGGAGCAGTTCTTC
TRBV7-6	TRBJ1-5	-	-	CASSAGSGQPQHF	TGTGCCAGCAGCGCAGGGTCAGGTCAGCCCCAGCATTTT
TRBV9	TRBJ2-5	TRBD2	-	CASSPPTVAGGQETQYF	TGTGCCAGCAGCCCCCCTACGGTAGCGGGGGGGCAAGAGACCCAGTACTTC
TRBV27	TRBJ2-2	TRBD1	-	CASSWTGLDTGELFF	TGTGCCAGCAGTTGGACAGGGTTGGACACCGGGGAGCTGTTTTTT
TRBV5-4	TRBJ1-2	TRBD1	-	CASSRPSVTGEYGYTF	TGTGCCAGCAGCCGACCCTCAGTGACAGGGGAGTATGGCTACACCTTC
TRBV27	TRBJ1-1	-	-	CASTPRWGKAFF	TGTGCCAGCACCCCCCGGTGGGGGAAAGCTTTCTTT
TRBV19	TRBJ2-2	-	-	CASRSGTKNTGELFF	TGTGCCAGTAGATCCGGGACAAAGAACACCGGGGAGCTGTTTTTT
TRBV7-9	TRBJ1-2	TRBD1	-	CASSLEDGTGGYTF	TGTGCCAGCAGCTTAGAGGATGGGACAGGCGGCTACACCTTC
TRBV5-1	TRBJ2-7	TRBD2	-	CASSNNPRGGTYEQYF	TGCGCCAGCAGTAACAACCCCCGGGGGGGAACCTACGAGCAGTACTTC
TRBV6-1	TRBJ2-7	-	-	CASSLKSSSYEQYF	TGTGCCAGCAGTCTAAAGAGTAGCTCCTACGAGCAGTACTTC
TRBV7-2	TRBJ1-1	TRBD1	-	CASSLMARQGKAFF	TGTGCCAGCAGCCTAATGGCCCGACAGGGCAAAGCTTTCTTT
TRBV30	TRBJ2-5	-	few	CAWSTGTAPGGGETQYF	TGTGCCTGGAGTACCGGGACGGCGCCGGGGGGCGGAGAGACCCAGTACTTC
TRBV7-9	TRBJ2-1	TRBD2	-	CASRLAGGTYNEQFF	TGTGCCAGCAGATTAGCGGGGGGCACGTACAATGAGCAGTTCTTC
TRBV5-8	TRBJ1-2	-	-	CASSGALNYGYTF	TGTGCCAGCAGCGGGGCATTGAACTATGGCTACACCTTC
TRBV11-2	TRBJ1-5	-	once	CASSISRGGQPQHF	TGTGCCAGCAGCATCAGTAGGGGCGGACAGCCCCAGCATTTT
TRBV18	TRBJ2-2	TRBD1	-	CASSLSGTGGRGELFF	TGTGCCAGCTCACTATCCGGGACAGGGGGCCGCGGGGAGCTGTTTTTT
TRBV10-3	TRBJ2-3	-	-	CAISDSTWWAGDTQYF	TGTGCCATCAGTGATTCAACTTGGTGGGCGGGAGATACGCAGTATTTT
TRBV5-6	TRBJ1-4	-	-	CASSFRSIQEENEKLFF	TGTGCCAGCAGCTTCCGTAGTATACAGGAGGAAAATGAAAAACTGTTTTTT
TRBV27	TRBJ2-1	-	-	CASRPDSLGYNEQFF	TGTGCCAGCAGGCCGGACTCTTTGGGCTACAATGAGCAGTTCTTC
TRBV6-5	TRBJ1-1	-	-	CASSRGNTEAFF	TGTGCCAGCAGTAGAGGGAACACTGAAGCTTTCTTT
TRBV19	TRBJ2-7	TRBD1	-	CASSTGQGPYEQYF	TGTGCCAGTAGTACGGGACAGGGCCCCTACGAGCAGTACTTC
TRBV11-2	TRBJ1-1	-	-	CASSLGEGMNTEAFF	TGTGCCAGCAGCTTAGGGGAGGGGATGAACACTGAAGCTTTCTTT
TRBV13	TRBJ1-4	TRBD1	-	CASSWGQGTEKLFF	TGTGCCAGCAGCTGGGGACAGGGTACAGAAAAACTGTTTTTT
TRBV6-1	TRBJ1-2	-	once	CASSEAGDMGGYTF	TGTGCCAGCAGTGAAGCCGGCGATATGGGTGGCTACACCTTC